This record concerns one TCR beta chain sequence. Antigen: not known. This sample is drawn from a study of cytomegalovirus exposure and HLA in healthy donors. Across the whole study: There were 117 million unique TCR beta sequences, drawn from about 179 million T cells, in an earlier analysis. Study observations and caveats: Certain sequence variants were highly shared and formed a cluster, and this cluster was likely a sequencing artifact. As confirmed in vitro, three CMV-associated chains were specific for CMV antigens. Being productive about 87% or about 30% of the time was typical of most TCR beta V segments in an earlier analysis.

Per the germline V gene, CDR1 is SGHNT and CDR2 is YYREEE (reference sequence). The CDR3 is 13 residues long. Trimming left V 4 bases short and J 4 bases short, with 11 bases between. The PCR had 60 Vbeta and 13 Jbeta primers. This table comes from immunoSEQ multiplex PCR, and its TCRdb copy is limited to in-frame clones, with some not included. The sample has about 120,000 clones, roughly 80% seen once. The clonotype comes from a man aged 55 to 70 in good health and CMV-seropositive. Sequenced: PBMCs. The chain couples TRBV5-4 to TRBJ1-2; D possibly corresponds to TRBD1 (5 bases). The CDR3 region is CASSQTEIYGYTF. The CDR3 nucleotides read TGTGCCAGCAGCCAGACAGAAATCTATGGCTACACCTTC.